This entry is about one TCR beta chain. A few counts support this clone. No cognate antigen has been identified for it. Qualities for individual bases were not recorded, and no much larger clone is one base off. V sheds 3 bases and J sheds 4 bases, leaving 12 bases between their ends. CDR1 and CDR2 (DFQATT, SNEGSKA) derive from the germline V gene (reference sequence). Its CDR3 holds 13 amino acids, cysteine through phenylalanine. Only the CDR3 region is kept as DNA, spanning 39 bases read in frame from base 1. The CDR3 regions of human TCRbeta chains were analyzed by immunosequencing. For the original study's pipeline: Repertoire TCRs were matched against a reference library of SARS-CoV-2-specific TCRs generated with the MIRA antigen-specificity platform. Breadth meant the fraction of unique TCRs that were SARS-CoV-2-associated, whereas depth meant the fraction of total T cells that were SARS-CoV-2-associated. Using the MIRA data, every spike-specific TCR was mapped to the spike region that the TCR reacted to and assigned to either a CD4 or a CD8 class. Log10-transformed breadth and depth values were compared by one-way ANOVA with Sidak's multiple comparisons tests. TCRdb re-hosts the immuneACCESS table, in-frame sequences only. Its copies lack some clones; in the studies checked, an unresolved V gene accounts for under half of them, and the cause for the rest is not known. V, J and clone size are taken as reported in that table, and D and trimming were inferred from the DNA itself. This sample has 35,000 to 55,000 clones in its table, and 80% of those were observed once. The ten largest make up approximately 21% of the sample.

The time point tag for this specimen amounts to: about 28 days (+/-7) after the second vaccine dose. The label giving this sample's treatment or condition can be read as: meningococcal conjugate vaccine given as trial control. The vaccinee samples were drawn from two UK trials, COV001 and COV002, one of which was a single-blind randomized controlled phase 2/3 trial testing AZD1222 (ChAdOx1 nCoV-19) in healthy adults. Trial participant PBMC samples were collected at day 0 and day 28 after the second dose for TCRbeta chain sequencing. This sample stems from a study of T cell responses to AZD1222 COVID-19 vaccine (dated by TCRdb to about 2021). For the study in its entirety: TCR sequencing covered about 230 trial participants: approximately 200 given two doses of AZD1222 and 26 given two doses of MenACWY control vaccine. Trial participants were enrolled by age into 18-55, 56-69 and 70-plus year subgroups, with roughly 150, 30 and 60 TCR-sequenced participants respectively.

General study outcomes and caveats: In the small 56-69-year group, the increase in depth fell short of significance, most likely because of low power. Reportedly, close to half of the unique spike-specific TCRs recognized epitopes lying outside the regions that are mutated in the B.1.351 and B.1.1.7 variants. Participants were mostly white British, with more females than males. The authors suggested clonal diversity may have been underestimated. Because no day 14 peak-response samples were available, repertoires were characterized only after the peak T cell response. The whole spike protein was spanned by vaccine-associated CD4 TCRs, and dominant responses were seen in regions 160-218 and 743-854. Conclusions about previously exposed vaccinees are limited because only six or seven AZD1222 recipients were SARS-CoV-2 seropositive at baseline. After two AZD1222 doses, both the breadth and the depth of spike-specific TCRs were significantly higher than at day 0 and than in MenACWY recipients.

The sequence is built from TRBV20-1 and TRBJ1-1; the D gene identity is not certain. Sequenced here: peripheral blood, sampled 28 days after the second dose of the MenACWY control vaccine. The clonotype originates from an adult who received the MenACWY meningococcal vaccine as a control. The DNA sequence reads TGCAGTGCTAGTATAGGGATGTCCACTGAAGCTTTCTTT. Its protein reads: CSASIGMSTEAFF.